The 5 T cell receptor beta chains given below trace back to one sample, sequenced in a study of cytomegalovirus exposure and HLA in healthy donors (dated by TCRdb to 2017 to 2019). The method was the immunoSEQ multiplex PCR assay. A mixture of 60 forward primers for TCR Vbeta segments and 13 reverse primers for TCR Jbeta segments was used in the multiplex PCR. Here the immuneACCESS table is served through TCRdb, limited to in-frame sequences with V and J called. Missing clones are a known gap in these copies; in checked studies unresolved V genes cover under half, and the rest lacks a known reason. The sample table records over 85,000 clones; around 86% of these occur just once. The ten most abundant clones make up approximately 1.8% of the sample. The sample comprised PBMCs. All receptors derive from a middle-aged man in good health and CMV-seronegative.

The DNA of the CDR3 is TGTGCCAGCAGCTTGGGATGGGGACAGGGGGGGACCAATCAGCCCCAGCATTTT. It codes for CASSLGWGQGGTNQPQHF. V is TRBV5-8 and J is TRBJ1-5; 11 bases fit TRBD1. Germline V CDR1 and CDR2: SGHTS, YDEGEE. CDR3 length equals 18 residues. V lost 0 bases to trimming and J lost 3 bases; unmatched junction nucleotides: 8.

This clone was seen a single time. This chain joins TRBV2 and TRBJ2-7, with 8 bases that match TRBD1. The CDR3 extends over 12 amino acids. J lost 4 bases, V lost 10 bases, and 6 bases had no gene match. The germline gives CDR1 SNHLY, CDR2 FYNNEI. CDR3 DNA: TGTGCCACCGGACAGGGAAAATACGAGCAGTACTTC. Protein: CATGQGKYEQYF.

J is TRBJ2-2 and V is TRBV5-1, with D perhaps TRBD1 (5 bases). The CDR3 spans 16 residues. The V gene lost 4 bases and the J gene lost 1 base, with 14 bases spanning the gap. Germline CDR1 SGHRS, CDR2 YFSETQ. The CDR3 region has the DNA TGCGCCAGCAGCCTGGGATTGGACAAGAACACCGGGGAGCTGTTTTTT. Translation gives CASSLGLDKNTGELFF.

The rearrangement uses TRBV7-2 and TRBJ1-4, with D uncertain. The CDR3 loop spans 17 amino acids. CDR1 is SGHTA, CDR2 FQGNSA, per germline. V lost 2 bases and J 0 bases, leaving 13 bases between the germline ends. The CDR3 bases are TGTGCCAGCAGCTTAAGAGGGATCCCCTCAACTAATGAAAAACTGTTTTTT. It codes for CASSLRGIPSTNEKLFF.

This chain connects TRBV19 to TRBJ2-5; TRBD2 is a possible D gene (6 bases). The germline gives CDR1 LNHDA, CDR2 SQIVND (reference sequence). The germline V and J ends were trimmed by 1 base and 9 bases, with 12 bases remaining between them. The CDR3 contains 13 residues. CDR3 DNA sequence: TGTGCCAGTAGTATAGTGCGGGAATCGGCCCAGTACTTC. This codes for CASSIVRESAQYF. Full variable domain (outside the CDR3, taken from reference TRBV19 and TRBJ2-5): DGGITQSPKYLFRKEGQNVTLSCEQNLNHDAMYWYRQDPGQGLRLIYYSQIVNDFQKGDIAEGYSVSREKKESFPLTVTSAQKNPTAFYLCASSIVRESAQYFGPGTRLLVL.